This section outlines one T cell receptor (beta chain) sequence together with its context. The data derive from a study of patients and donors after allogeneic stem cell transplantation. TCRdb fed the RT-PCR reads into MiXCR, producing one record per CDR3 protein. The table includes around 200,000 distinct CDR3 sequences, 35% to 45% detected once. The TCR comes from a human donor who was either an allogeneic HSCT recipient or a stem cell or donor lymphocyte infusion donor (not recorded which). It is not recorded whose cells these are; they may come from a transplant donor. The sequencing sample was made of blood, either unsorted or a sorted T cell fraction (not recorded which).

The CDR3 here is CASSLSGYLNTEAFF. CDR3 DNA sequence: TGTGCCAGCAGCTTGAGTGGGTATTTGAACACTGAAGCTTTCTTT. V is TRBV7-3 and J is TRBJ1-1; no clear D. V lost 3 bases, J lost 0 bases, and 11 bases lay in between. Germline V gene lookup returns CDR1 SGHTA and CDR2 FQGTGA. The CDR3 is 15 residues long.